This is a list of T cell receptor beta chains from one sample in a study of blood T cell repertoires in COVID-19. Profiling relied on immunoSEQ multiplex PCR, and the TCRdb table lists in-frame clones only, not all of them. Seen here are some 35,000 clones, less than 90% observed once, and the top ten hold around 20%. The specimen was peripheral blood. The receptors originated from a man aged 65 to 85 with acute or convalescent COVID-19. Both conserved end residues are trimmed from each CDR3. Fields, in order: V gene, J gene, CDR3 protein.

V gene: TRBV24-1
J gene: TRBJ2-6
CDR3 protein: ATSDSGGSGANVLT

V gene: TRBV29-1
J gene: TRBJ2-7
CDR3 protein: SVVPDSSSYEQY

V gene: TRBV4-2
J gene: TRBJ1-4
CDR3 protein: ASSQDLNEKLF

V gene: TRBV18
J gene: TRBJ2-7
CDR3 protein: ASSPSSGRPYEQY

V gene: TRBV6-4
J gene: TRBJ2-3
CDR3 protein: ASSARGTGADTQY

V gene: TRBV10-3
J gene: TRBJ1-5
CDR3 protein: AISDPRTANQPQH

V gene: TRBV5-1
J gene: TRBJ1-2
CDR3 protein: ASSLRGQGHGYT

V gene: TRBV18
J gene: TRBJ2-1
CDR3 protein: ASSPAAGGHEQF

V gene: TRBV12-3/TRBV12-4
J gene: TRBJ2-3
CDR3 protein: ASSLLSTDTQY

V gene: TRBV14
J gene: TRBJ2-2
CDR3 protein: ASSATANTGELF